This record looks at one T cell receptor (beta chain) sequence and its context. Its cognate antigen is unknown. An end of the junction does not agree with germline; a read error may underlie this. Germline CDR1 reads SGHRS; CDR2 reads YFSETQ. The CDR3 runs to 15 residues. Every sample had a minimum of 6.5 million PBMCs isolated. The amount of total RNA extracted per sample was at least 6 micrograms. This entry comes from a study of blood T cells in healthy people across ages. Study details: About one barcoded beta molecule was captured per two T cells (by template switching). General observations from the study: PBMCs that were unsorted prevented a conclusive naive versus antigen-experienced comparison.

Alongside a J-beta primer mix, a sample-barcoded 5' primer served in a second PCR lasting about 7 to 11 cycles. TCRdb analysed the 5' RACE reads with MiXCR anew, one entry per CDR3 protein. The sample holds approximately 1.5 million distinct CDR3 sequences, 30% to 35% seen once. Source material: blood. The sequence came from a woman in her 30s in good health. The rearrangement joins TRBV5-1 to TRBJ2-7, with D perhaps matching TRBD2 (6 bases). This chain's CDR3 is CAGSLGSGEAYEQYF. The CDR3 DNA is TGCGCCGGCAGCTTGGGAAGTGGGGAGGCCTACGAGCAGTACTTC.